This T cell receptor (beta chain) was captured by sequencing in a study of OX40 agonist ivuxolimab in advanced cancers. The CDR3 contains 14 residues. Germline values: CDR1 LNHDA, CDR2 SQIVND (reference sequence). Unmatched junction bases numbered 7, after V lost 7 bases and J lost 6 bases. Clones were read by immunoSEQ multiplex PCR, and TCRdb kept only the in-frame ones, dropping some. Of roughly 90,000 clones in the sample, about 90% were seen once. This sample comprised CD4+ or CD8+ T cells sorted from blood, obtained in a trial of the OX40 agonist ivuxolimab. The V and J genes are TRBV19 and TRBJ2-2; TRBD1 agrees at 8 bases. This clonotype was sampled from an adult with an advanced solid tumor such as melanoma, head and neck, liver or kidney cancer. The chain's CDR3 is CASTPQGAPGELFF. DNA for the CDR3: TGTGCCAGTACCCCCCAGGGGGCTCCCGGGGAGCTGTTTTTT.